This entry describes one T cell receptor beta chain. The data stem from a study of blood T cell repertoires in COVID-19. Overall study context: From the United States, Italy and Spain came samples of acute and convalescent COVID-19. From T cells, B-cell-depleted T cells, or PBMCs came the material, which was cDNA or gDNA.

The CDR3 has 15 residues. Germline lookup yields CDR1 SGHNT and CDR2 YYREEE (reference sequence). V gave up 4 bases and J gave up 7 bases; unmatched junction bases: 8. In the source study's methods: Counts of nucleated cells, estimated from reference gene primer amplification, were obtained. The repertoire was sequenced with immunoSEQ multiplex PCR; TCRdb's copy has only in-frame clones and lacks some. V, J and clone size reflect that table, while D and trimming were determined from the DNA. The table records around 130,000 clones, around 85% of them present only once. Sequenced sample: peripheral blood. The genes are TRBV5-4 and TRBJ1-4; 9 bases align to TRBD1. The clonotype originates from a woman aged 50 to 60 with acute or convalescent COVID-19. CDR3 amino acids: CASSPYRGQGEKLFF. In nucleotides, the CDR3 is TGTGCCAGCAGCCCATACAGGGGGCAGGGTGAAAAACTGTTTTTT.